These 20 T cell receptor beta chains came from one sample sequenced in a study of CD8 T cells in Susac syndrome. Random hexamers served to reverse transcribe roughly 0.5 to 1 ug RNA. TCRdb independently ran MiXCR on the immunoSEQ multiplex PCR reads; one entry per CDR3 protein. The table shows 100,000 or so distinct CDR3 sequences, with 85% to 95% occurring only once. The sequenced sample consisted of CD8+ T cells from PBMCs. The receptors here all came from a human donor in good health.

The chain recombines TRBV18 with TRBJ1-3; no clear D gene. The CDR3 covers 14 residues. Germline V gives CDR1 KGHSH, CDR2 LQKENI. Trimming pared 2 bases from V and 0 bases from J, leaving 5 bases between. The CDR3 DNA follows: TGTGCCAGCTCACCATCCGTCTCTGGAAACACCATATATTTT. Encoded protein: CASSPSVSGNTIYF.

The CDR3 DNA follows: TGTGCCAGCAGCCAAGATAACAGCCCAGGGAACGGCTACACCTTC. Translated, it gives CASSQDNSPGNGYTF. V gene TRBV4-2 combines with J gene TRBJ1-2; a weak D match, TRBD1 (5 bases). The V end lost 0 bases, the J end lost 8 bases, and 16 bases lay between the germline ends. This CDR3 has 15 residues. Per the germline V gene, CDR1 is LGHNA and CDR2 is YNFKEQ.

The chain couples TRBV10-2 to TRBJ1-4, with D tentatively TRBD1 (5 bases). This CDR3 has 17 residues. Germline-derived CDR1 and CDR2 are WSHSY and SAAADI. V was shortened by 1 base and J by 0 bases, with 12 bases between the two germline ends. The CDR3 region is CASSEFQGTTTNEKLFF. The CDR3, as DNA: TGCGCCAGCAGTGAGTTCCAGGGTACCACAACTAATGAAAAACTGTTTTTT.

The rearrangement joins TRBV19 to TRBJ1-1; a weak D match, TRBD1 (5 bases). Deletions cut 4 bases from V and 5 bases from J, with 17 bases between. This CDR3 spans 15 amino acids. CDR1 is LNHDA and CDR2 is SQIVND in the germline V gene (reference sequence). This CDR3 reads CASSTGDVRGTEAFF. Here the CDR3 DNA reads TGTGCCAGTAGTACGGGAGACGTCCGGGGGACTGAAGCTTTCTTT.

The chain recombines TRBV4-2 with TRBJ2-1; TRBD2 might be the D (6 bases). This CDR3 is built from 14 residues. V was shortened by 5 bases and J by 6 bases, with 14 bases between the two germline ends. CDR1 is LGHNA and CDR2 is YNFKEQ in the germline V gene. DNA of the CDR3: TGTGCCAGCAGCGAGGCGGGGCCGATCAATGAGCAGTTCTTC. This gives the protein CASSEAGPINEQFF.

The J gene is TRBJ2-5, the V gene TRBV20-1; 11 bases are a match to TRBD2. Germline V gives CDR1 DFQATT, CDR2 SNEGSKA (reference sequence). After removal of 5 bases from V and 3 bases from J, the junction contained 11 bases not matched to a gene. CDR3 length: 16 residues. The CDR3 DNA reads as TGCAGTGCTTGTATCTTAGCGGGGGGGCTTGAAGAGACCCAGTACTTC. Translated: CSACILAGGLEETQYF.

The chain joins TRBV21-1 to TRBJ2-7; the D segment call TRBD1 is taken from the table without a DNA check. TRBV21-1 is given as a pseudogene. The CDR3 has 15 residues. Here the CDR3 DNA reads TGTGCCAGCAGCATTACAGGGGGCTTCCTTTACGAGCAGTACTTC. It is translated as CASSITGGFLYEQYF.

Only one count was recorded for this clonotype. This rearrangement joins TRBV29-1 to TRBJ1-1; D unclear. This CDR3 spans 13 amino acids. CDR1 is SQVTM and CDR2 is ANQGSEA in the germline V gene. Trimming shortened V by 6 bases and J by 10 bases, and 21 bases separated the two germline ends. CDR3: CSVALDMSLRAFF. In nucleotides, the CDR3 is TGCAGCGTGGCCCTTGACATGTCTTTGAGAGCTTTCTTT.

The chain couples TRBV13 to TRBJ1-5, with 10 bases lining up with TRBD1. Trimming cost V 5 bases and J 2 bases; bases outside gene matches: 9. The V gene's germline CDR1 is PRHDT and CDR2 FYEKMQ (reference sequence). The CDR3 has 17 amino acids. In DNA, the CDR3 is TGTGCCAGCAGCAGTCGACAGGGGGCGCGGGGCAATCAGCCCCAGCATTTT. Amino acid sequence: CASSSRQGARGNQPQHF. Variable domain in full (rest from reference TRBV13 and TRBJ1-5): AAGVIQSPRHLIKEKRETATLKCYPIPRHDTVYWYQQGPGQDPQFLISFYEKMQSDKGSIPDRFSAQQFSDYHSELNMSSLELGDSALYFCASSSRQGARGNQPQHFGDGTRLSIL.

The rearrangement uses TRBV12-3 or TRBV12-4 and TRBJ2-7; possibly TRBD1 for D (6 bases). The V end lost 4 bases, the J end lost 1 base, and 8 bases lay between the germline ends. The CDR3 runs to 13 residues. The CDR3 loop reads CASSSDRSYEQYF. CDR3 nucleotides: TGTGCCAGCAGTTCCGACAGGTCCTACGAGCAGTACTTC.

V and J are TRBV4-3 and TRBJ1-2; D perhaps matches TRBD1 (6 bases). V lost 1 base and J 2 bases, leaving 17 bases between the germline ends. The CDR3 has 17 amino acids. Germline CDR1 and CDR2: LGHNA and YSLEER. This CDR3 is CASSQGIGGALNYGYTF. The CDR3 coding sequence is TGCGCCAGCAGCCAAGGTATCGGGGGGGCACTAAACTATGGCTACACCTTC.

The CDR3 region is CAIQTPGSEAFF. The DNA of the CDR3 is TGTGCCATTCAAACCCCGGGATCAGAAGCTTTCTTT. V and J are TRBV5-4 and TRBJ1-1; D not resolved. The CDR3 is made up of 12 amino acids. Trimming took 9 bases from V and 8 from J, leaving 17 bases between them. The germline V gene has CDR1 SGHNT and CDR2 YYREEE (reference sequence).

The chain employs TRBV29-1 and TRBJ1-4, with D unclear. The ends were cut back, 7 bases at V and 9 bases at J, with 12 bases in the middle. CDR1 is SQVTM, CDR2 ANQGSEA, per germline. This CDR3 region has 11 residues. CDR3 in DNA: TGCAGCGGGGCCCAAGGACAAAAACTGTTTTTT. It encodes CSGAQGQKLFF.

The J gene is TRBJ2-1, the V gene TRBV4-3; TRBD2 agrees at 7 bases. Looked up from germline, CDR1 is LGHNA and CDR2 is YSLEER. V dropped 4 bases and J dropped 8; count of bases not matched to a gene: 8. CDR3 length equals 14 residues. The DNA for the CDR3 is TGCGCCAGCAGCCGAGCGGGATTCGTCTATGAGCAGTTCTTC. Protein sequence: CASSRAGFVYEQFF.

J is TRBJ2-1 and V is TRBV7-3; D might be TRBD2 (6 bases). The CDR3 is 15 amino acids. The V end lost 2 bases, the J end lost 7 bases, and 15 bases lay between the germline ends. Germline CDR1 and CDR2: SGHTA and FQGTGA. This chain's CDR3 is CASSLGIGSFNEQFF. The CDR3 DNA reads as TGTGCCAGCAGCTTAGGAATCGGGAGCTTTAATGAGCAGTTCTTC.

This chain uses TRBV7-2 with TRBJ1-4; D perhaps matches TRBD1 (6 bases). CDR3 size: 13 residues. V was cut by 5 bases and J by 8 bases, with 12 bases left in between. Germline lookup yields CDR1 SGHTA and CDR2 FQGNSA. The CDR3 loop reads CASSAHRVEKLFF. The CDR3 DNA reads as TGTGCCAGCAGCGCCCACAGGGTGGAAAAACTGTTTTTT. Combining the CDR3 with reference TRBV7-2 and TRBJ1-4 gives the whole variable domain GAGVSQSPSNKVTEKGKDVELRCDPISGHTALYWYRQSLGQGLEFLIYFQGNSAPDKSGLPSDRFSAERTGGSVSTLTIQRTQQEDSAVYLCASSAHRVEKLFFGSGTQLSVL.

The CDR3 spells CASRRSYGYTF. CDR3 nucleotides: TGTGCCAGCAGACGGTCCTATGGCTACACCTTC. The V and J genes are TRBV12-3 or TRBV12-4 and TRBJ1-2, with unresolved D. V gave up 6 bases and J gave up 4 bases, with 6 bases separating them. CDR3 length equals 11 residues.

This chain uses TRBV6-6 with TRBJ1-2, with D unresolved. The CDR3 covers 13 residues. CDR1 and CDR2 from the germline V gene are MNHNY and SVGAGI (reference sequence). Trimming left V 2 bases short and J 3 bases short, with 7 bases between. The CDR3 nucleotides read TGTGCCAGCAGTTACAGTCCCCACTATGGCTACACCTTC. Protein sequence: CASSYSPHYGYTF.

This chain uses TRBV4-1 with TRBJ1-1; D unclear. Germline V gene lookup returns CDR1 MGHRA and CDR2 YSYEKL. V lost 0 bases and J 1 base, leaving 6 bases between the germline ends. The CDR3 totals 14 residues. The CDR3 bases are TGCGCCAGCAGCCAAGAGCGAGGGAACACTGAAGCTTTCTTT. It is translated as CASSQERGNTEAFF.

This chain connects TRBV20-1 to TRBJ1-4; 7 bases align to TRBD1. CDR1 is DFQATT and CDR2 is SNEGSKA in the germline V gene (reference sequence). This CDR3 spans 14 amino acids. J gave up 5 bases and V 5 bases, and 8 bases lay outside the gene matches. The CDR3 spells CSAPPSGQNEKLFF. CDR3 coding DNA: TGCAGTGCTCCCCCCTCGGGACAGAATGAAAAACTGTTTTTT.